A single sample gave rise to the 13 T cell receptor beta chains below, sequenced in a study of molecular identifiers for immune sequencing clone quantification. Each CDR3 protein is one row after TCRdb ran MiXCR on the PCR reads. Of more than 450,000 distinct CDR3 sequences in the sample, 20% to 25% are singletons; the top ten hold 0.7% to 0.95%. Sequencing input: naive CD8+ T cells from blood, with Jurkat cell RNA spiked in. Subset noted: FACS-sorted CD8+CD4-CCR7+CD45RA+ naive T cells. Source of these receptors: a human donor in good health. Some libraries in this study had Jurkat cell RNA spiked in.

Comment on this clonotype: This is likely a read error, given that the CDR3 carries no conserved phenylalanine or tryptophan at its end. V is TRBV7-9 and J is TRBJ1-1, with D possibly matching TRBD1 (6 bases). The CDR3 is 14 amino acids. Per germline, CDR1 SEHNR and CDR2 FQNEAQ (reference sequence). The CDR3 protein is CASDDGTGYTEAFL. CDR3 bases: TGTGCCAGCGACGATGGAACAGGGTACACTGAGGCTTTCCTT.

This clonotype has only a few counts. The chain recombines TRBV19 with TRBJ2-2, with D perhaps given as TRBD1 or TRBD2 (6 bases each). This CDR3 region has 15 residues. Germline lookup yields CDR1 LNHDA and CDR2 SQIVND (reference sequence). The V end was cut by 2 bases, the J end by 4 bases, with 11 bases between. The CDR3 bases are TGTGCCAGTAGTATACCGGGGGCCGGCACCGGGGAGCTGTTTTTT. This gives the protein CASSIPGAGTGELFF.

This clonotype was picked up a small number of times. CDR3 in amino acids: CASIRNRGLETQYF. The CDR3 bases are TGTGCCAGCATACGGAACAGGGGCCTGGAGACCCAGTACTTC. The chain has TRBV7-6 and TRBJ2-5; 7 bases are a match to TRBD1. The V gene end was trimmed by 7 bases and the J gene end by 5 bases; junction bases not matched to a gene: 10. This CDR3 has 14 residues. Germline CDR1 reads SGHVS; CDR2 reads FNYEAQ. The full variable domain, with the rest looked up from reference TRBV7-6 and TRBJ2-5, is GAGVSQSPRYKVTKRGQDVALRCDPISGHVSLYWYRQALGQGPEFLTYFNYEAQQDKSGLPNDRFSAERPEGSISTLTIQRTEQRDSAMYRCASIRNRGLETQYFGPGTRLLVL.

This clonotype occurred many times. The chain joins TRBV11-2 to TRBJ2-1; D gene uncertain. The CDR3 contains 15 residues. Germline assignment: CDR1 SGHAT and CDR2 FQNNGV. Trimming pared 1 base from V and 6 bases from J, leaving 13 bases between. CDR3 protein: CASSLGPQPRNEQFF. The CDR3 nucleotides read TGTGCCAGCAGCTTAGGACCACAACCCCGCAATGAGCAGTTCTTC.

There are many counts of this clonotype. The V call is TRBV15, the J call TRBJ2-3; no clear D gene. Germline-derived CDR1 and CDR2 are LNHNV and YYDKDF (reference sequence). This CDR3 region has 15 residues. V was shortened by 3 bases and J by 0 bases, with 10 bases between the two germline ends. The DNA for the CDR3 is TGTGCCACCAGCAGTACTGCTACAAGCACAGATACGCAGTATTTT. Translating it yields CATSSTATSTDTQYF.

The table lists this clonotype with a few counts. The chain is built from TRBV4-3 and TRBJ2-7, with D possibly being TRBD1 (6 bases). The CDR3 runs 15 residues. V shed 4 bases and J shed 2 bases, with 15 bases lying between them. The germline CDR1 and CDR2 sequences are LGHNA and YSLEER. The CDR3 coding sequence is TGCGCCAGCAGCCCACCGACAGGTATACCCTACGAGCAGTACTTC. Amino acids: CASSPPTGIPYEQYF.

This clonotype was seen at least ten times. V and J are TRBV18 and TRBJ1-1; no firm D call. V dropped 6 bases and J dropped 4 bases, with 15 bases sitting between them. CDR3 size: 14 residues. CDR1 and CDR2 from the germline V gene are KGHSH and LQKENI. The CDR3 DNA reads TGTGCCAGCTCCCCGAGCGGACGCCGCACTGAAGCTTTCTTT. This codes for CASSPSGRRTEAFF.

This rearrangement joins TRBV3-1 to TRBJ2-3; D is perhaps TRBD2 (5 bases). Trimming took 0 bases from V and 1 from J, leaving 11 bases between them. The CDR3 is 16 residues long. The germline V gene encodes CDR1 LGHDT and CDR2 YNNKEL (reference sequence). The CDR3 region is CASSQDGLAGTDTQYF. The CDR3, as DNA: TGTGCCAGCAGCCAAGATGGGCTAGCCGGCACAGATACGCAGTATTTT.

The rearrangement uses TRBV13 and TRBJ2-2; D gene unclear. From germline, CDR1 is PRHDT and CDR2 FYEKMQ (reference sequence). Trimming shortened V by 8 bases and J by 6 bases, and 4 bases separated the two germline ends. This CDR3 has 10 residues. The CDR3 is CASGAGELFF. In DNA form, the CDR3 reads TGTGCCAGCGGGGCCGGGGAGCTGTTTTTT. The full variable domain, in which reference TRBV13 and TRBJ2-2 provide the parts outside the CDR3, is AAGVIQSPRHLIKEKRETATLKCYPIPRHDTVYWYQQGPGQDPQFLISFYEKMQSDKGSIPDRFSAQQFSDYHSELNMSSLELGDSALYFCASGAGELFFGEGSRLTVL.

CDR3: CASSLLDRGSGGEKLFF. The CDR3 bases are TGTGCCAGCAGCTTACTGGACAGGGGAAGTGGAGGCGAAAAACTGTTTTTT. J is TRBJ1-4 and V is TRBV7-9; 9 nucleotides agree with TRBD1. Germline trimming cut 2 bases from V and 8 bases from J; bases unmatched to any gene: 12. Germline V gene sequence: CDR1 SEHNR, CDR2 FQNEAQ (reference sequence). The CDR3 sequence is 17 residues long. The variable domain in full, completed from reference TRBV7-9 and TRBJ1-4, reads DTGVSQNPRHKITKRGQNVTFRCDPISEHNRLYWYRQTLGQGPEFLTYFQNEAQLEKSRLLSDRFSAERPKGSFSTLEIQRTEQGDSAMYLCASSLLDRGSGGEKLFFGSGTQLSVL.

The sample holds a few counts of this clonotype. The chain uses TRBV3-1 and TRBJ2-3; 9 bases are a match to TRBD2. The length of the CDR3 is 17 residues. Germline lookup yields CDR1 LGHDT and CDR2 YNNKEL (reference sequence). V shed 3 bases, J shed 3 bases, and the junction held 10 bases outside the gene matches. CDR3 sequence: CASSQLRGGHWTDTQYF. The CDR3, as DNA: TGTGCCAGCAGCCAGTTGCGGGGGGGCCATTGGACAGATACGCAGTATTTT.

With respect to this clonotype: A much larger clone lies a single base off, so this may be a read error. The rearrangement joins TRBV28 to TRBJ2-3, with TRBD2 matching over 10 bases. Germline CDR1 and CDR2: MDHEN and SYDVKM. This CDR3 has 14 amino acids. The chain's CDR3 is CPSRRLAGADTQYF. CDR3 DNA: TGTCCCAGCAGACGCCTAGCGGGGGCAGATACGCAGTATTTT. Drawing the rest from reference TRBV28 and TRBJ2-3, the complete variable domain is DVKVTQSSRYLVKRTGEKVFLECVQDMDHENMFWYRQDPGLGLRLIYFSYDVKMKEKGDIPEGYSVSREKKERFSLILESASTNQTSMYLCPSRRLAGADTQYFGPGTRLTVL.

This clonotype occurred many times. The genes are TRBV2 and TRBJ2-7; no firm D call. The CDR3 runs 14 residues. V gave up 7 bases and J gave up 3 bases, with 16 bases separating them. Per the germline V gene, CDR1 is SNHLY and CDR2 is FYNNEI. Here the CDR3 DNA reads TGTGCCAGCACTTGGTACCTTTCAGTCTACGAGCAGTACTTC. This codes for CASTWYLSVYEQYF.